This is a list of T cell receptor beta chains from one sample in a study of blood T cells in healthy people across ages. From the 5' RACE reads, TCRdb called clonotypes with MiXCR, one entry per CDR3 protein. The sample lists about 1 million distinct CDR3 sequences, under 55% occurring once. The sequencing sample was made of blood. The receptors derive from a woman aged 55-69 years in good health. CDR3s include the opening cysteine and the closing phenylalanine or tryptophan. D genes are given only for firm matches. Size is stated for part of the rows, as once, few or many counts, or as a class when the clone is expanded.

clone size	D gene	V gene	J gene	CDR3 DNA	CDR3 protein
.	TRBD2	TRBV2	TRBJ2-5	TGTGCCAGCAGTGGAGAGTGGCGGGAGTTCTTGGAGACCCAGTACTTC	CASSGEWREFLETQYF
few	.	TRBV29-1	TRBJ2-3	TGCAGCGTAGGGGTCTTCGGGGGACCCACAGATACGCAGTATTTT	CSVGVFGGPTDTQYF
once	.	TRBV3-1	TRBJ1-5	TGTGCCAGCAGCCCACCCAGGGGTGGGAGCAATCAGCCCCAGCATTTT	CASSPPRGGSNQPQHF
once	.	TRBV5-1	TRBJ2-6	TGCGCCAGCAGCTTGACCCGCTCTGGGGCCAACGTCCTGACTTTC	CASSLTRSGANVLTF
few	TRBD1	TRBV6-1	TRBJ1-2	TGTGCCAGCAGTGAACACGACAGGGTCTATGGCTACACCTTC	CASSEHDRVYGYTF
.	TRBD2	TRBV10-1	TRBJ2-1	TGCGCCAGCAGTGAGTCGAATAGCGGGAGGGCCGTTGAGCAGTTCTTC	CASSESNSGRAVEQFF
.	TRBD2	TRBV24-1	TRBJ2-3	TGTGCCACCAGTGACCCTAGCGGGGGTGTGACGCAGTATTTT	CATSDPSGGVTQYF
.	.	TRBV27	TRBJ2-5	TGTGCCAGCAGTTTATATTCGTCCGGTGGAGAGACCCAGTACTTC	CASSLYSSGGETQYF
.	.	TRBV5-1	TRBJ2-4	TGCGCCAGCAGCGAAAACCCGGAGGCCAAAAACATTCAGCACTTC	CASSENPEAKNIQHF
few	.	TRBV6-2/TRBV6-3	TRBJ2-1	TGTGCCAGCAGTCGCCTTGGGACCGAGCAGTTCTTC	CASSRLGTEQFF
many	.	TRBV27	TRBJ2-7	TGTGCCAGCAGCTTCGGGACCTCATACGAGCAGTACTTC	CASSFGTSYEQYF
.	TRBD2	TRBV12-3/TRBV12-4	TRBJ2-7	TGTGCCTGCAGTTTAGCGGGGACTAGCGGGAGAACCCAGTACTTC	CACSLAGTSGRTQYF
few	.	TRBV6-5	TRBJ2-2	TGTGCCAGCAGTTACTCGGGGAACAGGAACACCGGGGAGCTGTTTTTT	CASSYSGNRNTGELFF
.	.	TRBV5-1	TRBJ2-5	TGCGCCAGCAGCTTGAGTAATAGTAGGGGCGCACCGGAGACCCAGTACTTC	CASSLSNSRGAPETQYF
.	.	TRBV6-5	TRBJ2-7	TGTGCCAGCAGTTACTCTCAGGCCGGGACCTACAATGAGCAGTACTTC	CASSYSQAGTYNEQYF
.	.	TRBV3-1	TRBJ2-1	TGTGCCAGCAGCCAAGACACTCGGCGGGGAGCAAGCTACAATGAGCAGTTCTTC	CASSQDTRRGASYNEQFF
.	.	TRBV6-6	TRBJ2-5	TGTGCCAGCAGTGATGAGGGGGTTAGAGAGACCCAGTACTTC	CASSDEGVRETQYF
.	.	TRBV19	TRBJ1-4	TGTGCCAGTAGTTTCGGGACCTCAACTAATGAAAAACTGTTTTTT	CASSFGTSTNEKLFF
few	.	TRBV7-9	TRBJ2-5	TGTGCCAGCAGTTACCTCCAAGAGACCCAGTACTTC	CASSYLQETQYF
.	.	TRBV7-2	TRBJ1-4	TGTGCCAGCAGCGACCCACAGAGAGGCATTAATGAAAAACTGTTTTTT	CASSDPQRGINEKLFF
.	.	TRBV7-9	TRBJ2-7	TGTGCCAGCAGCTTAGCGCTCGGGAACCTTCTTGGGGAGCAGTACTTC	CASSLALGNLLGEQYF
.	.	TRBV5-1	TRBJ2-3	TGCGCCAGCAGCCCCAGGGGGACTAGTCTTTCAGATACGCAGTATTTT	CASSPRGTSLSDTQYF
few	TRBD1	TRBV29-1	TRBJ2-5	TGCAGCGTTGAAGAAGGGAGACAGGGGTACCAAGAGACCCAGTACTTC	CSVEEGRQGYQETQYF
.	TRBD1	TRBV11-2	TRBJ2-1	TGTGCCAGCAGCTTACTACAGGGGCAAAGCTCCTACAATGAGCAGTTCTTC	CASSLLQGQSSYNEQFF
.	.	TRBV18	TRBJ1-1	TGTGCCTCAAGCCCGGGGAACACTGAAGCTTTCTTT	CASSPGNTEAFF
.	.	TRBV7-9	TRBJ1-1	TGTGCCAGCGAGGACACTGAAGCTTTCTTT	CASEDTEAFF
once	TRBD2	TRBV6-6	TRBJ2-7	TGTGCCAGCAGTTACTCCTCAGCGGGAGGGGGAGGTCAGTACTTC	CASSYSSAGGGGQYF
.	TRBD2	TRBV29-1	TRBJ2-1	TGCAGCGTTGAAGATTTTGGCGGGAGAGGTGAGCAGTTCTTC	CSVEDFGGRGEQFF
few	TRBD2	TRBV28	TRBJ2-3	TGTGCCAGCAGCCCTGCTCGACTAGCGGCGAGGGCAGATACGCAGTATTTT	CASSPARLAARADTQYF
once	.	TRBV6-6	TRBJ2-1	TGTGCCAGCAGACCCCCTCGGGACACCTACAATGAGCAGTTCTTC	CASRPPRDTYNEQFF
few	.	TRBV20-1	TRBJ2-7	TGCAGTGCTAGCGACGTTCTTGAGAGCTCCTACGAGCAGTACTTC	CSASDVLESSYEQYF
.	.	TRBV21-1	TRBJ2-2	TGTGCCAGCAGCAAACCCCCGGGGGCAGGGGTCGGGGAGCTGTTTTTT	CASSKPPGAGVGELFF
.	.	TRBV20-1	TRBJ2-1	TGCAGTGCTAGAGAGCCCCGGCGGGGCCCCAATGAGCAGTTCTTC	CSAREPRRGPNEQFF
.	.	TRBV25-1	TRBJ2-1	TGTGCCAGCAGTGAAGCTACAGGGTTGAACAATGAGCAGTTCTTC	CASSEATGLNNEQFF
.	.	TRBV27	TRBJ1-1	TGTGCCAGCAGTTTATTACGCACTGAAGCTTTCTTT	CASSLLRTEAFF
.	TRBD1	TRBV29-1	TRBJ1-1	TGCAGCGTCCCGGGACAGGGGGCCGGAACTGAAGCTTTCTTT	CSVPGQGAGTEAFF
many	TRBD2	TRBV15	TRBJ2-7	TGTGCCACCAGCAGAGATATCCAGCGGGGTACCTACGAGCAGTACTTC	CATSRDIQRGTYEQYF
few	.	TRBV20-1	TRBJ1-6	TGCAGTGCTCCAGTGGTGGGAGGCGATTCACCCCTCCACTTT	CSAPVVGGDSPLHF
many	.	TRBV12-3/TRBV12-4	TRBJ2-7	TGTGCCAGCTCCCAGGGTGGATCCTACGAGCAGTACTTC	CASSQGGSYEQYF
.	.	TRBV20-1	TRBJ2-1	TGCAGTGCTGATACGGACTTCGACTGGGATGAGCAGTTCTTC	CSADTDFDWDEQFF
.	.	TRBV10-3	TRBJ2-6	TGTGCCATCAGTGAGTCAGCCCCCTCCGAGTCTGGGGCCAACGTCCTGACTTTC	CAISESAPSESGANVLTF
.	.	TRBV12-3/TRBV12-4	TRBJ2-5	TGTGCCAGCAGTTACACACCGAGCATCCAAGAGACCCAGTACTTC	CASSYTPSIQETQYF
.	.	TRBV27	TRBJ1-1	TGTGCCAGCACCAAAGTACGGGACGGAAACACTGAAGCTTTCTTT	CASTKVRDGNTEAFF
few	.	TRBV20-1	TRBJ2-1	TGCAGTGCTAGGACGAACAATGAGCAGTTCTTC	CSARTNNEQFF
.	.	TRBV2	TRBJ1-5	TGTGCCAGCAGTGAAGAGACAGGAGATAATCAGCCCCAGCATTTT	CASSEETGDNQPQHF
.	TRBD1	TRBV7-9	TRBJ2-7	TGTGCCAGCAGCGCTATACAGGGGAGCGAGCAGTACTTC	CASSAIQGSEQYF
.	TRBD2	TRBV20-1	TRBJ2-1	TGCAGTGCTTATATGGGGACTAGCGGGAGAAGGAATGAGCAGTTCTTC	CSAYMGTSGRRNEQFF
few	TRBD1	TRBV5-1	TRBJ2-7	TGCGCCAGCACCGGACAGGAGTCCTACGAGCAGTACTTC	CASTGQESYEQYF